Sequencing of this T cell receptor beta chain was carried out in a study of early T cells in non-severe SARS-CoV-2 infection. The overall study: Chains were unpaired, as sequencing was done on bulk RNA from unsorted whole blood. Study-wide results and limits: Anti-spike CD8 responses were favored in VDJdb matching, and private and CD4 specificities were missed.

Many counts were recorded for this clonotype. Its antigen is not known. Germline V gene sequence: CDR1 LGHDT, CDR2 YNNKEL (reference sequence). The ends were cut back, 4 bases at V and 3 bases at J, with 12 bases in the middle. CDR3 size: 14 residues. Unique molecular identifiers (one per individual cDNA molecule) were attached. TCRdb independently ran MiXCR on the 5' RACE reads; one entry per CDR3 protein. The sample holds more than 60,000 distinct CDR3 sequences, around 14% seen once. Sequencing was carried out using whole blood. This chain uses TRBV3-1 with TRBJ1-1; the D gene is possibly TRBD1 (6 bases). The source of this sequence is an adult who was a healthcare worker with PCR-confirmed SARS-CoV-2 infection or an uninfected control (not recorded which). This CDR3 reads CASSPQGDHTEAFF. The CDR3 coding sequence is TGTGCCAGCAGCCCACAGGGAGACCACACTGAAGCTTTCTTT.